This T cell receptor beta chain emerged from a study of cytomegalovirus exposure and HLA in healthy donors. Study context: Per a later analysis, the approximately 600 first-cohort and 120 validation repertoires shared one platform.

Germline assignment: CDR1 SGDLS and CDR2 YYNGEE. V dropped 1 base and J dropped 0 bases, with 12 bases sitting between them. The length of the CDR3 is 16 residues. Repertoires were generated with immunoSEQ multiplex PCR, while TCRdb's copy carries only in-frame clones and drops some. The sample has some 76,000 clones, approximately 93% seen once; the top ten hold approximately 3.4%. Sequenced: PBMCs. The TCR comes from a woman between 18 and 30 years old in good health and CMV-seropositive. J is TRBJ2-3 and V is TRBV9; tentatively, D is TRBD1 (6 bases). DNA of the CDR3: TGTGCCAGCAGCGTATTCCCCCAGGGGAGCACAGATACGCAGTATTTT. This gives the protein CASSVFPQGSTDTQYF.